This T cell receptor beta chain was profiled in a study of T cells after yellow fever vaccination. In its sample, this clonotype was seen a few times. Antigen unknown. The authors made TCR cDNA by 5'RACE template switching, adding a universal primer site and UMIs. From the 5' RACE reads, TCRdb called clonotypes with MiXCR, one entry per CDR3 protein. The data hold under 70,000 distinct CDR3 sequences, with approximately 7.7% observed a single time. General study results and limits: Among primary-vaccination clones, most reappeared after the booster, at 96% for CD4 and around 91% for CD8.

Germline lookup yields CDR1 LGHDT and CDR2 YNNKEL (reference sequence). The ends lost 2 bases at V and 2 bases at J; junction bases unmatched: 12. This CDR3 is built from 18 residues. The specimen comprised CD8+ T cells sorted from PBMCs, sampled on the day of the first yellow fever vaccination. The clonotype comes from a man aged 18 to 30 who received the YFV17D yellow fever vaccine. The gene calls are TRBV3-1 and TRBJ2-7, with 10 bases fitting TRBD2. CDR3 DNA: TGTGCCAGCAGCCAAAAACGAAGGACTAGCGGAACTACCTACGAGCAGTACTTC. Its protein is CASSQKRRTSGTTYEQYF.